This passage covers 23 T cell receptor beta chains from one sample sequenced in a study of blood T cell repertoires in COVID-19. Using immunoSEQ multiplex PCR, the repertoire was profiled, and TCRdb retains in-frame clones only, with some absent. The table includes over 200,000 clones, 92% detected once. Sequencing used peripheral blood. These receptors all come from a man in his fifties or sixties with COVID-19, enrolled during active disease.

The gene calls are TRBV7-6 and TRBJ2-2; no clear D gene. The CDR3 totals 16 residues. The V end was cut by 5 bases, the J end by 2 bases, with 15 bases between. CDR1 and CDR2 from the germline V gene are SGHVS and FNYEAQ. CDR3 in DNA: TGTGCCAGCAGCCCAGCCGCGGCCGGAAACACCGGGGAGCTGTTTTTT. Protein sequence: CASSPAAAGNTGELFF.

The chain links TRBV6-5 to TRBJ1-4, with D unclear. The CDR3 spans 12 residues. V shed 8 bases and J shed 3 bases, with 7 bases lying between them. Per the germline V gene, CDR1 is MNHEY and CDR2 is SVGAGI. CDR3 in amino acids: CASFSANEKLFF. CDR3 DNA: TGTGCCAGCTTTTCGGCTAATGAAAAACTGTTTTTT.

The chain recombines TRBV19 with TRBJ1-2; D is possibly TRBD1 (5 bases). The CDR3 runs to 15 residues. The V end lost 1 base, the J end lost 4 bases, and 13 bases lay between the germline ends. CDR1 and CDR2 from the germline V gene are LNHDA and SQIVND (reference sequence). The CDR3 coding sequence is TGTGCCAGTAGTATAGCCGGGGGTTCGGCCTATGGCTACACCTTC. Residues: CASSIAGGSAYGYTF. The whole variable domain, filled in from reference TRBV19 and TRBJ1-2, reads DGGITQSPKYLFRKEGQNVTLSCEQNLNHDAMYWYRQDPGQGLRLIYYSQIVNDFQKGDIAEGYSVSREKKESFPLTVTSAQKNPTAFYLCASSIAGGSAYGYTFGSGTRLTVV.

The J gene is TRBJ2-1, the V gene TRBV5-1, with D possibly TRBD2 on 6 matching bases. Trimming removed 0 bases from V and 1 base from J, with 11 bases in between. The CDR3 sequence is 16 residues long. Germline V CDR1 and CDR2: SGHRS, YFSETQ. The CDR3 loop is CASSLALAGSYNEQFF. In DNA form, the CDR3 reads TGCGCCAGCAGCTTGGCCCTGGCGGGGTCCTACAATGAGCAGTTCTTC.

The chain combines TRBV4-1 with TRBJ1-5, with a weak D call TRBD1 (6 bases). Germline assignment: CDR1 MGHRA and CDR2 YSYEKL. V gave up 4 bases and J gave up 3 bases, with 10 bases separating them. CDR3 length: 14 amino acids. The CDR3 sequence is CASSPGTPNQPQHF. CDR3 nucleotide sequence: TGCGCCAGCAGCCCAGGGACACCCAATCAGCCCCAGCATTTT.

V gene TRBV3-1 (or the pseudogene TRBV3-2) combines with J gene TRBJ2-1; 7 positions match TRBD2. J lost 2 bases, V lost 4 bases, and 8 bases had no gene match. The CDR3 runs to 16 residues. Looked up from germline, CDR1 is LGHDT and CDR2 is YNNKEL (reference sequence). This CDR3 is CASSPPGGRAYNEQFF. The CDR3, as DNA: TGTGCCAGCAGCCCCCCCGGGGGGAGGGCCTACAATGAGCAGTTCTTC.

This clone was detected only once. The chain employs TRBV5-6 and TRBJ1-2, with D unresolved. The CDR3 has 14 residues. Trimming stripped 0 bases from V and 5 bases from J, with 11 bases between. Germline-derived CDR1 and CDR2 are SGHDT and YYEEEE. DNA of the CDR3: TGTGCCAGCAGCTTGGTTGCGGCCAAATATGGCTACACCTTC. Its translation is CASSLVAAKYGYTF.

This clone was detected a few times. This chain connects TRBV3-1 (or the pseudogene TRBV3-2) to TRBJ2-7; the D gene is possibly TRBD2 (6 bases). Trimming removed 1 base at V and 2 bases at J, with 6 bases between. The CDR3 has 13 amino acids. Germline V gives CDR1 LGHDT, CDR2 YNNKEL (reference sequence). This CDR3 is CASSQAGAYEQYF. CDR3 nucleotide sequence: TGTGCCAGCAGCCAAGCGGGAGCCTACGAGCAGTACTTC.

This clone occurred once. V usage is TRBV28 and J usage is TRBJ1-2; tentative D call: TRBD1 (5 bases). Germline CDR1 and CDR2: MDHEN and SYDVKM. The CDR3 is made up of 13 amino acids. Trimming removed 6 bases at V and 4 bases at J, with 12 bases between. For the CDR3, the DNA is TGTGCCAGCAGCACGGGGGGATTCTATGGCTACACCTTC. It codes for CASSTGGFYGYTF.

The chain combines TRBV6-5 with TRBJ1-1; the D is unclear. Trimming took off 0 bases at V and 11 bases at J, with 22 bases between the two ends. The CDR3 has 16 residues. Germline V gives CDR1 MNHEY, CDR2 SVGAGI. The CDR3 bases are TGTGCCAGCAGTTACTCTGGGATTAGGGCAGGAGGAGTGGCTTTCTTT. Translation gives CASSYSGIRAGGVAFF.

The chain carries TRBV9 and TRBJ2-5; D may be TRBD1 (6 bases). The CDR3 is 14 amino acids. V shed 0 bases and J shed 2 bases, with 8 bases lying between them. From germline, CDR1 is SGDLS and CDR2 YYNGEE. CDR3 in DNA: TGTGCCAGCAGCGTAGATCAGGGGCAAGAGACCCAGTACTTC. This sequence encodes CASSVDQGQETQYF.

This sequence joins TRBV7-8 and TRBJ2-1; TRBD2 matches at 10 bases. J gave up 3 bases and V 1 base, and 12 bases lay outside the gene matches. Per germline, CDR1 SGHVS and CDR2 FQNEAQ. CDR3 length: 19 amino acids. The chain's CDR3 is CASSLVPSGRALFYNEQFF. In DNA form, the CDR3 reads TGTGCCAGCAGCTTAGTCCCCAGCGGGAGGGCCCTTTTCTACAATGAGCAGTTCTTC.

J is TRBJ2-7 and V is TRBV28; 8 bases are shared with TRBD2. The CDR3 runs 15 residues. The germline V gene encodes CDR1 MDHEN and CDR2 SYDVKM. Here the CDR3 DNA reads TGTGTTTCCGGCAGCGGGAGTGGCGGGGCCTACGAGCAGTACTTC. Residues: CVSGSGSGGAYEQYF.

This clone is a singleton in its sample. The rearrangement links TRBV4-3 to TRBJ2-1; D remains unclear. V dropped 3 bases and J dropped 8 bases, with 14 bases sitting between them. CDR3 length: 14 residues. Germline V gives CDR1 LGHNA, CDR2 YSLEER. CDR3 bases: TGCGCCAGCAGCCATAGAACGCGGATCGATGAGCAGTTCTTC. As protein: CASSHRTRIDEQFF.

V gene TRBV6-5 combines with J gene TRBJ2-6; D gene uncertain. Trimming took off 6 bases at V and 2 bases at J, with 5 bases between the two ends. CDR3 size: 13 residues. The germline V gene encodes CDR1 MNHEY and CDR2 SVGAGI. The CDR3 coding sequence is TGTGCCAGCAGGCTACCTGGGGCCAACGTCCTGACTTTC. Its protein is CASRLPGANVLTF.

The chain recombines TRBV19 with TRBJ2-1, with TRBD2 matching over 10 bases. This CDR3 has 18 amino acids. Germline V CDR1 and CDR2: LNHDA, SQIVND (reference sequence). The J segment lost 7 bases and the V segment lost 5 bases, leaving 17 bases of the junction unmatched. The CDR3 sequence is CASSLHLIAGGMKNEQFF. DNA for the CDR3: TGTGCCAGTAGTCTACATCTTATAGCGGGAGGTATGAAGAATGAGCAGTTCTTC.

The chain links TRBV14 to TRBJ1-2; D not certain. V gave up 4 bases and J gave up 4 bases, with 7 bases separating them. The germline V gene encodes CDR1 SGHDN and CDR2 FVKESK. The CDR3 has 12 amino acids. The CDR3 coding sequence is TGTGCCAGCAGCCTTAATCTCTATGGCTACACCTTC. This translates into CASSLNLYGYTF. Based on the CDR3 plus reference TRBV14 and TRBJ1-2, the full variable domain is EAGVTQFPSHSVIEKGQTVTLRCDPISGHDNLYWYRRVMGKEIKFLLHFVKESKQDESGMPNNRFLAERTGGTYSTLKVQPAELEDSGVYFCASSLNLYGYTFGSGTRLTVV.

The J gene is TRBJ1-3, the V gene TRBV5-1; the match to TRBD1 covers 9 bases. From germline, CDR1 is SGHRS and CDR2 YFSETQ. The CDR3 spans 16 residues. Germline trimming cut 2 bases from V and 1 base from J; bases unmatched to any gene: 4. CDR3 sequence: CASSLQGASSGNTIYF. For the CDR3, the DNA is TGCGCCAGCAGCTTACAGGGGGCTTCTTCTGGAAACACCATATATTTT.

The chain combines TRBV10-3 with TRBJ2-1, with 8 bases fitting TRBD2. V lost 11 bases to trimming and J lost 9 bases; unmatched junction nucleotides: 30. Germline V CDR1 and CDR2: ENHRY, SYGVKD. This CDR3 comprises 19 residues. The CDR3: CAPLPLPRLAWRVACEQFF. The CDR3 DNA follows: TGTGCCCCACTCCCACTCCCTAGACTAGCGTGGAGAGTGGCCTGTGAGCAGTTCTTC.

The V gene is TRBV6-5, the J gene TRBJ1-5; D is possibly TRBD1 (6 bases). CDR3 length: 15 amino acids. In germline, CDR1 is MNHEY, CDR2 SVGAGI. V was trimmed by 5 bases and J by 6 bases, leaving 17 bases between them. Here the CDR3 reads CASSLLGTPSQPQHF. The CDR3 region has the DNA TGTGCCAGCAGTCTCCTTGGGACACCCTCTCAGCCCCAGCATTTT.

The V gene is TRBV10-3, the J gene TRBJ2-3; 9 bases agree with TRBD2. V was clipped by 5 bases and J by 2 bases; unmatched bases: 2. The CDR3 contains 14 residues. Germline CDR1 reads ENHRY; CDR2 reads SYGVKD. The CDR3 DNA sequence: TGTGCCATCAGTTCTAGCGGGAACACAGATACGCAGTATTTT. It is translated as CAISSSGNTDTQYF.

This chain connects TRBV14 to TRBJ2-7; 10 nucleotides line up with TRBD2. This CDR3 has 15 amino acids. V was pared by 4 bases and J by 2 bases, with 5 bases of the junction left unmatched. The germline CDR1 and CDR2 sequences are SGHDN and FVKESK. The DNA of the CDR3 is TGTGCCAGCAGCCGTAGCGGGGGGAACGCCTACGAGCAGTACTTC. Amino acids: CASSRSGGNAYEQYF.

This chain uses TRBV7-2 with TRBJ1-2, with D perhaps TRBD1 (5 bases). Germline V gene lookup returns CDR1 SGHTA and CDR2 FQGNSA. V was trimmed by 2 bases and J by 8 bases, leaving 12 bases between them. The CDR3 extends over 13 amino acids. The CDR3 is CASSLTRQGGYTF. The CDR3 DNA is TGTGCCAGCAGCTTAACACGGCAGGGAGGCTACACCTTC.